This TCR beta chain was documented in a study of T cell responses to AZD1222 COVID-19 vaccine. In this sample, this clone turned up once. The target antigen is unknown. Broader study findings: Compared with day 0, the breadth and depth of the Spike-specific TCR repertoire rose significantly after two doses of AZD1222. In all cases, repertoires were sampled only after the peak T cell response. Clonal diversity was possibly underestimated, and the donors were mostly white British, with more females. Targets within unmutated variant regions were reportedly found for nearly half of spike-specific TCRs.

Libraries were prepared by immunoSEQ multiplex PCR; TCRdb keeps only in-frame clonotypes and omits some of them. The table shows under 250,000 clones, with under 95% occurring only once. This TCR was sampled from an adult in good health. Specimen: peripheral blood, collected on day 0 of MenACWY control vaccination.

CDR3 loop: CASSWDRENEQFF. CDR3 DNA sequence: TGTGCCAGCAGCTGGGACAGGGAAAATGAGCAGTTCTTC. The V and J genes are TRBV7-2 and TRBJ2-1, with 9 bases aligning to TRBD1. J was trimmed by 7 bases and V by 4 bases; bases with no gene match: 2. Germline V gene lookup returns CDR1 SGHTA and CDR2 FQGNSA. The CDR3 spans 13 residues.